The clone carrying this T cell receptor beta chain was detected a few times. Its antigen is currently unknown. The data stem from a study of metastatic and nonmetastatic thyroid tumors. The CDR3 is 13 amino acids. Trimming stripped 3 bases from V and 3 bases from J, with 6 bases between. CDR1 and CDR2 from the germline V gene are MNHEY and SMNVEV (reference sequence). The study, taken as a whole, reports: Significantly higher TCR beta diversity was reportedly seen in malignant thyroid tumors than benign nodules, in blood and tumor.

Before thyroid surgery, none of the patients had received any treatment. TCRdb re-analyzed the PCR reads through MiXCR. The repertoire holds roughly 5,200 clones, with approximately 30% as singletons. The V gene is TRBV27, the J gene TRBJ2-4; D call uncertain. Sequenced sample: adjacent normal tissue. The clonotype was recovered from a female donor with papillary thyroid cancer or a benign thyroid nodule (not recorded which). Some clones in this sample may be carry-over from other donors' samples. As DNA, the CDR3 is TGTGCCAGCAGTTTCGTCAGCAAAAACATTCAGTACTTC. Translation: CASSFVSKNIQYF.